This entry lists 18 T cell receptor beta chains sequenced from one sample in a study of T-cell reconstitution after alpha-beta-depleted transplantation in children. As it was prepared, the TCRbeta library received unique molecular identifiers. TCRdb passed the PCR reads through MiXCR, listing each CDR3 protein once. Of some 590,000 distinct CDR3 sequences listed, more than 9% are singletons. The sequences come from PBMCs from the stem cell graft donor, collected from the stem cell graft. These receptors came from a human donor who donated a stem cell graft to a child with acute myeloid leukemia.

Ten or more counts support this clonotype. This chain uses TRBV5-6 with TRBJ2-7, with a possible D match to TRBD2 (5 bases). V shed 4 bases and J shed 7 bases, with 21 bases lying between them. Germline values: CDR1 SGHDT, CDR2 YYEEEE. CDR3 length: 15 amino acids. In DNA, the CDR3 is TGTGCCAGCAGCCCGCCTGGCGTTAGTCGGGAAGAGCAGTACTTC. Encoded protein: CASSPPGVSREEQYF.

The genes are TRBV11-2 and TRBJ2-1; 11 nucleotides match TRBD1. V dropped 5 bases and J dropped 1; count of bases not matched to a gene: 10. Germline V gives CDR1 SGHAT, CDR2 FQNNGV. This CDR3 region has 18 residues. CDR3 sequence reads: CASSVWTGGGTSYNEQFF. As DNA, the CDR3 is TGTGCCAGCAGCGTATGGACAGGGGGCGGAACGTCCTACAATGAGCAGTTCTTC.

In this sample, this clonotype turned up a few times. The V gene is TRBV27, the J gene TRBJ2-1; 7 bases fit TRBD2. J gave up 7 bases and V 7 bases, and 7 bases lay outside the gene matches. Per the germline V gene, CDR1 is MNHEY and CDR2 is SMNVEV (reference sequence). The CDR3 totals 13 residues. In nucleotides, the CDR3 is TGTGCCAGCACCCCGACTAGCAAAAATGAGCAGTTCTTC. Translated, it gives CASTPTSKNEQFF.

The V call is TRBV7-2, the J call TRBJ2-7; D is ambiguous. The CDR3 length is 15 residues. Germline V gene data show CDR1 as SGHTA and CDR2 as FQGNSA. Trimming took off 5 bases at V and 1 base at J, with 15 bases between the two ends. The CDR3 coding sequence is TGTGCCAGCAGCAAAGACCAAGCCAGGTCCTACGAGCAGTACTTC. Protein sequence: CASSKDQARSYEQYF.

J is TRBJ2-7 and V is TRBV29-1, with no clear D. V shed 6 bases and J shed 3 bases, with 15 bases lying between them. This CDR3 spans 13 amino acids. Germline V CDR1 and CDR2: SQVTM, ANQGSEA. CDR3 sequence (DNA): TGCAGCGTGTTGTTGGCAGGCGGCTACGAGCAGTACTTC. This gives the protein CSVLLAGGYEQYF.

There are many counts of this clonotype. The chain carries TRBV12-3 or TRBV12-4 and TRBJ2-7; D not certain. The length of the CDR3 is 15 residues. Between the trimmed V and J ends, which lost 5 bases and 3 bases, there was a span of 17 bases. CDR3 bases: TGTGCCAGCAGTCGCTCAGGTGAACCTATCTACGAGCAGTACTTC. Encoded protein: CASSRSGEPIYEQYF.

The table lists this clonotype with many counts. The chain links TRBV4-3 to TRBJ1-6; D uncertain. Germline V gene lookup returns CDR1 LGHNA and CDR2 YSLEER. Trimming took 0 bases from V and 4 from J, leaving 7 bases between them. This CDR3 contains 15 residues. CDR3 protein: CASSQDANYNSPLHF. CDR3 DNA sequence: TGCGCCAGCAGCCAAGACGCGAATTATAATTCACCCCTCCACTTT.

There are many counts of this clonotype. The chain links TRBV15 to TRBJ2-1; 11 nucleotides match TRBD2. This CDR3 is 17 amino acids long. V gave up 1 base and J gave up 7 bases; unmatched junction bases: 9. The germline CDR1 and CDR2 sequences are LNHNV and YYDKDF (reference sequence). The CDR3 DNA follows: TGTGCCACCAGCAGAGGAATAGCGGGAGGGCCCCAAAATGAGCAGTTCTTC. This gives the protein CATSRGIAGGPQNEQFF.

This clonotype was counted only a few times. In DNA form, the CDR3 reads TGTGCCAGCAGTCTCCAAATGAAAAGCTCCGAGCAGTACTTC. It translates to CASSLQMKSSEQYF. The chain employs TRBV27 and TRBJ2-7; D is unresolved. V lost 5 bases and J 6 bases, leaving 17 bases between the germline ends. The CDR3 has 14 residues. Germline V gene sequence: CDR1 MNHEY, CDR2 SMNVEV (reference sequence).

This clonotype was seen a handful of times. The chain combines TRBV4-1 with TRBJ2-3; 9 nucleotides match TRBD2. Losses at the gene ends were 1 base for V and 6 bases for J; bases not matched to a gene: 14. The CDR3 has 18 amino acids. CDR1 is MGHRA and CDR2 is YSYEKL in the germline V gene. This CDR3 reads CASSQARGGRALTDTQYF. As DNA, the CDR3 is TGCGCCAGCAGCCAAGCAAGGGGCGGGAGGGCCTTGACGGATACGCAGTATTTT.

This clonotype has a handful of counts. The chain carries TRBV6-5 and TRBJ1-1; maybe TRBD1 (6 bases). V was clipped by 2 bases and J by 5 bases, with 21 bases between them. CDR1 and CDR2 from the germline V gene are MNHEY and SVGAGI. The CDR3 consists of 17 residues. This CDR3 reads CASSYRGTDRTGTEAFF. The CDR3 DNA reads as TGTGCCAGCAGTTACCGGGGAACCGACAGGACTGGGACTGAAGCTTTCTTT.

This clonotype was seen ten or more times. V and J are TRBV24-1 and TRBJ2-6, with D perhaps TRBD2 (6 bases). Trimming cost V 5 bases and J 1 base, with 11 bases left between them. This CDR3 has 16 residues. Germline values: CDR1 KGHDR, CDR2 SFDVKD. CDR3: CATSAPGSSGANVLTF. The DNA for the CDR3 is TGTGCCACCAGTGCTCCCGGGAGTTCTGGGGCCAACGTCCTGACTTTC.

This clonotype was seen a few times. J is TRBJ2-1 and V is TRBV20-1; 7 positions agree with TRBD2. V was clipped by 3 bases and J by 9 bases; unmatched bases: 11. CDR3 size: 14 residues. Germline CDR1 and CDR2: DFQATT and SNEGSKA (reference sequence). The CDR3: CSASRAGDLPEQFF. CDR3 nucleotides: TGCAGTGCTAGCAGGGCGGGAGATCTCCCTGAGCAGTTCTTC.

This clonotype was seen more than once but under ten times. This chain connects TRBV4-3 to TRBJ1-5, with D uncertain. Trimming shortened V by 0 bases and J by 2 bases, and 8 bases separated the two germline ends. This CDR3 contains 15 residues. Per germline, CDR1 LGHNA and CDR2 YSLEER. This CDR3 is CASSQDSSGNQPQHF. The CDR3 region has the DNA TGCGCCAGCAGCCAAGATTCGTCCGGCAATCAGCCCCAGCATTTT.

V usage is TRBV12-3 or TRBV12-4 and J usage is TRBJ2-5; 7 nucleotides line up with TRBD1. Trimming removed 7 bases from V and 2 bases from J; junction bases left unmatched: 7. The CDR3 totals 14 residues. The CDR3: CASTLTGVQETQYF. The CDR3 DNA reads TGTGCCAGCACCCTAACAGGGGTACAAGAGACCCAGTACTTC.

This clonotype was found a few times. The DNA of the CDR3 is TGTGCCAGCAGTTACTCGGGGGGCGCGCGGGGAAACACCATATATTTT. It codes for CASSYSGGARGNTIYF. V usage is TRBV6-5 and J usage is TRBJ1-3; tentatively, D is TRBD1 (6 bases). The germline CDR1 and CDR2 sequences are MNHEY and SVGAGI. Between the trimmed V and J ends, which lost 0 bases and 4 bases, there was a span of 13 bases. The CDR3 length is 16 residues.

The chain is built from TRBV7-2 and TRBJ2-7, with D perhaps given as TRBD1 or TRBD2 (6 bases each). This CDR3 comprises 17 residues. Germline values: CDR1 SGHTA, CDR2 FQGNSA. V lost 3 bases, J lost 0 bases, and 18 bases lay in between. Here the CDR3 reads CASSFFAGGRSSYEQYF. Written as DNA, the CDR3 is TGTGCCAGCAGCTTCTTCGCTGGGGGGCGTAGCTCCTACGAGCAGTACTTC.

This chain uses TRBV5-1 with TRBJ2-2, with 9 bases fitting TRBD2. Trimming cost V 0 bases and J 8 bases; bases outside gene matches: 5. Germline CDR1 is SGHRS and CDR2 is YFSETQ. CDR3 length: 15 residues. CDR3 sequence: CASSLVLAGSGELFF. The CDR3 DNA is TGCGCCAGCAGCTTGGTGCTAGCGGGATCGGGGGAGCTGTTTTTT.